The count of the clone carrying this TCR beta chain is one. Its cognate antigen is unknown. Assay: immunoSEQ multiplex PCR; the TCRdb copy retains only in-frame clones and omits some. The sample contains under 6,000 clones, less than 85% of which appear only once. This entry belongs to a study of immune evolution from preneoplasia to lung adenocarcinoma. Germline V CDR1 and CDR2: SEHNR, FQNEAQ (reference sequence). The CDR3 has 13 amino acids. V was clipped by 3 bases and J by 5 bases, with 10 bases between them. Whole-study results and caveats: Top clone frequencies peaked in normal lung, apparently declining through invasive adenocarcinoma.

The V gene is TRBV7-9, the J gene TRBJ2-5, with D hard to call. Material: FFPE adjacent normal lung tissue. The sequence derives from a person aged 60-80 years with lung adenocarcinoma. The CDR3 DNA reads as TGTGCCAGCAGCTTTGAGCCCCGGGAGACCCAGTACTTC. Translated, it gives CASSFEPRETQYF.